Reported below is one TCR beta chain. Its target is not known. This sample is drawn from a study of post-analysis software for immune sequencing data. Across the whole study: Progressive-relapsing, secondary progressive and relapsing-remitting multiple sclerosis were among the disease courses included.

Prepared TCR beta cDNA libraries contained unique molecular identifiers. Starting from roughly 1 to 10 million T cells, the study yielded approximately 460,000 cDNA molecules. TCRdb re-called the PCR reads with MiXCR, one entry per CDR3 protein. The table includes about 770,000 distinct CDR3 sequences, 40% to 55% detected once. Whole-study results and caveats: Pronounced co-clustering by F measure was evident among identically batched samples.

The sequence was obtained from a girl aged 10 to 17 with multiple sclerosis. Source material: blood.

The CDR3 loop reads CASNLGGVGETQYF. For the CDR3, the DNA is TGTGCCAGCAACCTGGGAGGGGTTGGTGAGACCCAGTACTTC. V is TRBV3-1 and J is TRBJ2-5; 7 bases line up with TRBD2. Germline V gene sequence: CDR1 LGHDT, CDR2 YNNKEL (reference sequence). The CDR3 extends over 14 amino acids. The V gene end was trimmed by 7 bases and the J gene end by 5 bases; junction bases not matched to a gene: 10.